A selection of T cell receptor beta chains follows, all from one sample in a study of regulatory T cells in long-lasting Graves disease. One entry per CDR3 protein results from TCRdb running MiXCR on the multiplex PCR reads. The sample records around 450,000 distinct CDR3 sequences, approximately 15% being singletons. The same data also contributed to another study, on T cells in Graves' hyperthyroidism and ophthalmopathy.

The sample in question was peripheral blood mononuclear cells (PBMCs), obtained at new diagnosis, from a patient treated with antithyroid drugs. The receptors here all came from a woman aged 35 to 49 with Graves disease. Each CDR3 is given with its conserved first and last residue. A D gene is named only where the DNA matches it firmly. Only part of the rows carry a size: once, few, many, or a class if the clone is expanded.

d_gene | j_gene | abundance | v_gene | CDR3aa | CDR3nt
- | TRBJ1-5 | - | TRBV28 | CASSFPGLNQPQNF | TGTGCCAGCAGCTTCCCGGGGCTCAATCAGCCCCAGAATTTT
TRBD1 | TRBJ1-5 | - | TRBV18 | CASSPPGQGRNQPQHF | TGTGCCAGCTCACCCCCGGGACAGGGACGCAATCAGCCCCAGCATTTT
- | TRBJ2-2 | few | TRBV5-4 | CASSLLAGGVPGELFF | TGTGCCAGCAGCTTGTTGGCGGGTGGGGTCCCCGGGGAGCTGTTTTTT
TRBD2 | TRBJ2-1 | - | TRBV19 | CASSIGSIRPSGRAAYNEQFF | TGTGCCAGTAGTATAGGAAGTATCCGGCCTAGCGGGAGAGCAGCCTACAATGAGCAGTTCTTC
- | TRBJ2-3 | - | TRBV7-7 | CASSLAGAGTQYF | TGTGCTAGCAGCTTAGCAGGTGCTGGTACGCAGTATTTT
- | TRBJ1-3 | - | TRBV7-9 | CASRGASRLDTLGNTIYF | TGTGCCAGCAGGGGGGCCTCGCGTTTAGACACTCTTGGAAACACCATATATTTT
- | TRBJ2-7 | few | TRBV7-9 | CASSFVAKSYEQYF | TGTGCCAGCAGCTTTGTGGCAAAGTCCTACGAGCAGTACTTC
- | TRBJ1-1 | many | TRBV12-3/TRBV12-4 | CASSLLGADTEAFF | TGTGCCAGCAGTTTACTGGGGGCGGACACTGAAGCTTTCTTT
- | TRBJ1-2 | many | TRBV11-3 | CASSLAQGREGYTF | TGTGCCAGCAGCTTGGCACAGGGACGAGAAGGCTACACCTTC
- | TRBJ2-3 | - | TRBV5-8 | CASRAEGVIPDTQYF | TGTGCCAGCCGGGCAGAGGGTGTTATCCCAGATACGCAGTATTTT
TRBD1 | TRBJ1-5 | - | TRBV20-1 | CSAARGQGMRQPQHF | TGCAGTGCTGCCAGGGGGCAGGGGATGAGGCAGCCCCAGCATTTT
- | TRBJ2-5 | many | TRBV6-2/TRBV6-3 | CASSEMSAKETQYF | TGTGCCAGCAGTGAAATGTCTGCTAAAGAGACCCAGTACTTC
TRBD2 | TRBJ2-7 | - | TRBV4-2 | CASSQVGNGRGYEQYF | TGTGCCAGCAGCCAAGTCGGAAACGGGAGGGGTTACGAGCAGTACTTC
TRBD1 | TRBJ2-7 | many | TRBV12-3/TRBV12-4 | CASSRDSPYEQYF | TGTGCCAGCAGTCGGGACAGCCCCTACGAGCAGTACTTC
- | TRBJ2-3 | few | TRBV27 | CASSAGTNTDTQYF | TGTGCCAGCAGTGCCGGGACAAACACAGATACGCAGTATTTT
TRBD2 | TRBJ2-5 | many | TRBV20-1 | CSALPPGGMGETQYF | TGCAGTGCCCTCCCCCCGGGAGGGATGGGGGAGACCCAGTACTTC
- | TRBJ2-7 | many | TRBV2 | CASKDSPYEQYF | TGTGCCAGCAAAGACAGTCCCTACGAGCAGTACTTC
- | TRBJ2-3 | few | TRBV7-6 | CASSLPGGQYTQYF | TGTGCCAGCAGTCTCCCTGGGGGGCAGTATACGCAGTATTTT
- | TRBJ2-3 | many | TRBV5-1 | CASSLAEVYTDTQYF | TGCGCCAGCAGCTTGGCGGAGGTCTACACAGATACGCAGTATTTT
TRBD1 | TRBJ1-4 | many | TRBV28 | CASSVQTGGVEKLFF | TGTGCCAGCAGTGTCCAGACAGGGGGCGTCGAAAAACTGTTTTTT
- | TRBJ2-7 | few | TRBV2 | CASSGGFSYEQYF | TGTGCCAGCAGTGGAGGATTCTCCTACGAGCAGTACTTC
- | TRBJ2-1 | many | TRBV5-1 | CASSFDGTSYNEQFF | TGCGCCAGCAGCTTCGACGGGACCTCATACAATGAGCAGTTCTTC
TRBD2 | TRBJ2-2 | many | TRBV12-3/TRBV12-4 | CASSRAQAGAGELFF | TGTGCCAGCAGCCGGGCCCAGGCGGGGGCCGGGGAGCTGTTTTTT
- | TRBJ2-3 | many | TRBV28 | CASSLMPETVTDTQYF | TGTGCCAGCAGTTTAATGCCGGAGACAGTCACAGATACGCAGTATTTT
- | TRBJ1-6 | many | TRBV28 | CASSFLGLNSPLHF | TGTGCCAGCAGTTTTTTGGGACTAAATTCACCCCTCCACTTT
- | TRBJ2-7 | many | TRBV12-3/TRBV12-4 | CASSAQTAISYEQYF | TGTGCCAGCAGTGCGCAGACGGCGATTTCCTACGAGCAGTACTTC
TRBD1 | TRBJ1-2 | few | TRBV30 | CAWSYLGQGEGYTF | TGTGCCTGGAGTTACCTCGGACAGGGGGAGGGCTACACCTTC
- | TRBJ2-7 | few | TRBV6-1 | CASSEWGEGYEQYF | TGTGCCAGCAGTGAATGGGGTGAGGGCTACGAGCAGTACTTC
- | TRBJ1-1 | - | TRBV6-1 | CASKNGFRTDNTEAFF | TGTGCCAGCAAAAATGGATTTCGGACAGACAACACTGAAGCTTTCTTT
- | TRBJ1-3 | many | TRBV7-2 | CASSLDSQANTIYF | TGTGCCAGCAGCTTAGACAGTCAGGCGAACACCATATATTTT
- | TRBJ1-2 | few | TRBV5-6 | CASSLLEVNYGYTF | TGTGCCAGCAGCTTGTTGGAAGTCAACTATGGCTACACCTTC
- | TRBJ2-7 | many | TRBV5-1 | CASSLPSREQYF | TGCGCCAGCAGCTTGCCTTCGCGGGAGCAGTACTTC
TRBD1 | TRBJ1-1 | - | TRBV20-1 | CSVNRGMNMNTEAFF | TGCAGCGTCAACAGGGGGATGAACATGAACACTGAAGCTTTCTTT
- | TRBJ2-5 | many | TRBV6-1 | CASSEWGGNIHQETQYF | TGTGCCAGCAGTGAATGGGGGGGCAACATTCACCAAGAGACCCAGTACTTC
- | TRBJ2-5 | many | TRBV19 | CASSIRGRALETQYF | TGTGCCAGTAGTATAAGGGGGAGGGCCTTAGAGACCCAGTACTTC
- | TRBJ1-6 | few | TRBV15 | CATRQARTYNSPLHF | TGTGCCACCAGGCAGGCGAGGACCTATAATTCACCCCTCCACTTT
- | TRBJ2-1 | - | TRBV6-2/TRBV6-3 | CASFPALAPSGSSYNEQFF | TGTGCCAGCTTTCCGGCGCTAGCCCCCTCAGGGAGCTCCTACAATGAGCAGTTCTTC
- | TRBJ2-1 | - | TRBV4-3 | CASSQDGMPGNEQFF | TGCGCCAGCAGCCAAGATGGGATGCCCGGGAATGAGCAGTTCTTC
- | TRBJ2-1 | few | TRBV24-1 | CATSDPRGAGEQFF | TGTGCCACCAGTGACCCCCGGGGGGCTGGTGAGCAGTTCTTC
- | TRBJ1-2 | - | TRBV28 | CASSPYARGQGGGYTF | TGTGCCAGCAGTCCCTATGCGCGCGGGCAGGGCGGTGGCTACACCTTC
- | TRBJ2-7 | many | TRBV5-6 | CASSWGDSVYEQYF | TGTGCCAGCAGCTGGGGGGACAGTGTCTACGAGCAGTACTTC